These 18 T cell receptor beta chains originate from one sample sequenced in a study of spatial heterogeneity in lung cancer. General study points: In tumors, expanded intratumoral alpha and beta TCR counts tracked mutation counts.

Each CDR3 protein is one row after TCRdb ran MiXCR on the 5' RACE reads. This table has some 100,000 distinct CDR3 sequences, approximately 4.4% appearing once. The sample's time point: sample taken at primary tumor resection. For these receptors, no antigen is known. Here the sequenced sample was lung tumor tissue, taken at surgery. These receptors were taken from a male donor with early-stage non-small cell lung cancer.

This clonotype was counted many times. The chain uses TRBV5-6 and TRBJ2-7, with 8 bases matching TRBD1. V lost 4 bases and J lost 7; bases outside the gene matches: 13. Germline V CDR1 and CDR2: SGHDT, YYEEEE. The CDR3 totals 15 residues. This chain's CDR3 is CASSVGDRRNGEQYF. The CDR3 DNA reads as TGTGCCAGCAGCGTTGGGGACAGGCGAAATGGAGAGCAGTACTTC.

There are many counts of this clonotype. V usage is TRBV12-3 or TRBV12-4 and J usage is TRBJ1-1; no firm D call. There are 15 residues in the CDR3. The V gene lost 4 bases and the J gene lost 1 base, with 13 bases spanning the gap. This CDR3 reads CASSYLGKGNTEAFF. For the CDR3, the DNA is TGTGCCAGCAGTTATTTAGGCAAAGGGAACACTGAAGCTTTCTTT.

At least ten counts were recorded for this clonotype. J is TRBJ1-3 and V is TRBV3-1; D is possibly TRBD1 (5 bases). V shed 4 bases and J shed 2 bases, with 12 bases lying between them. CDR1 LGHDT and CDR2 YNNKEL come from the germline V gene (reference sequence). The CDR3 is 15 residues long. This chain's CDR3 is CASSRSGDPGNTIYF. The CDR3 bases are TGTGCCAGCAGCCGCTCTGGGGACCCTGGAAACACCATATATTTT.

In regard to this clonotype: This clone may be a read error of a much larger clone one base away. V usage is TRBV27 and J usage is TRBJ1-5; TRBD1 aligns across 9 bases. CDR1 MNHEY and CDR2 SMNVEV come from the germline V gene (reference sequence). With 6 bases clipped from V and 2 bases from J, the junction kept 8 bases outside the gene matches. The CDR3 extends over 16 amino acids. For the CDR3, the DNA is TGTGCCAGCAGGGGGGGGGACAGGGAAGGCAATCAGCCCCAGCATTTT. This translates into CASRGGDREGNQPQHF.

This clonotype was found many times. In DNA form, the CDR3 reads TGTGCCAGCAGTTTCGGGGACATTAACTATGGCTACACCTTC. It translates to CASSFGDINYGYTF. This rearrangement joins TRBV28 to TRBJ1-2; a possible D gene is TRBD1 (6 bases). The CDR3 extends over 14 amino acids. V was pared by 3 bases and J by 1 base, with 9 bases between. Per germline, CDR1 MDHEN and CDR2 SYDVKM.

This clonotype was seen ten or more times. The chain links TRBV13 to TRBJ2-7, with 8 nucleotides matching TRBD1. The CDR3 length is 15 residues. CDR1 and CDR2 (germline): PRHDT, FYEKMQ (reference sequence). The ends lost 4 bases at V and 2 bases at J; junction bases unmatched: 7. CDR3 loop: CASSSWGTGPYEQYF. CDR3 sequence (DNA): TGTGCCAGCAGCTCCTGGGGGACAGGACCCTACGAGCAGTACTTC. Full variable domain (outside the CDR3, taken from reference TRBV13 and TRBJ2-7): AAGVIQSPRHLIKEKRETATLKCYPIPRHDTVYWYQQGPGQDPQFLISFYEKMQSDKGSIPDRFSAQQFSDYHSELNMSSLELGDSALYFCASSSWGTGPYEQYFGPGTRLTVT.

The sample holds many counts of this clonotype. This chain uses TRBV7-9 with TRBJ2-1, with D possibly being TRBD1 (6 bases). V lost 1 base, J lost 1 base, and 8 bases lay in between. Germline lookup yields CDR1 SEHNR and CDR2 FQNEAQ (reference sequence). The CDR3 is 15 residues long. The CDR3 DNA is TGTGCCAGCAGCTTAGAACAGGGTTCCTACAATGAGCAGTTCTTC. Its translation: CASSLEQGSYNEQFF.

This clonotype has a count of ten or more. The genes are TRBV28 and TRBJ2-7, with unresolved D. Germline assignment: CDR1 MDHEN and CDR2 SYDVKM. This CDR3 is 16 amino acids long. V lost 5 bases and J lost 6, with 23 bases in between. CDR3 bases: TGTGCCAGCAGTCCCCAGCTCGACGATGGCATGTTCGAGCAGTACTTC. It yields the protein CASSPQLDDGMFEQYF. Supplemented by reference TRBV28 and TRBJ2-7, the full variable domain reads DVKVTQSSRYLVKRTGEKVFLECVQDMDHENMFWYRQDPGLGLRLIYFSYDVKMKEKGDIPEGYSVSREKKERFSLILESASTNQTSMYLCASSPQLDDGMFEQYFGPGTRLTVT.

This clonotype was seen ten or more times. In DNA, the CDR3 is TGTGCCAGCAATGGACAGGGGCGAAGGTACTTC. Its protein is CASNGQGRRYF. This chain links TRBV28 with TRBJ2-7, with 9 nucleotides matching TRBD1. Unmatched junction bases numbered 7, after V lost 7 bases and J lost 12 bases. Looked up from germline, CDR1 is MDHEN and CDR2 is SYDVKM. The CDR3 has 11 amino acids. Based on the CDR3 plus reference TRBV28 and TRBJ2-7, the full variable domain is DVKVTQSSRYLVKRTGEKVFLECVQDMDHENMFWYRQDPGLGLRLIYFSYDVKMKEKGDIPEGYSVSREKKERFSLILESASTNQTSMYLCASNGQGRRYFGPGTRLTVT.

This clonotype was counted many times. The chain links TRBV29-1 to TRBJ1-2, with a weak D call TRBD1 (5 bases). V shed 5 bases and J shed 10 bases, with 20 bases lying between them. CDR3 length: 13 residues. Germline V gene data show CDR1 as SQVTM and CDR2 as ANQGSEA. CDR3 in DNA: TGCAGCGTTTATCTAGATATGACAGAATACTACACCTTC. It yields the protein CSVYLDMTEYYTF.

This clonotype was seen at least ten times. The chain joins TRBV28 to TRBJ2-7; 7 bases align to TRBD1. The germline V gene has CDR1 MDHEN and CDR2 SYDVKM. Germline trimming cut 6 bases from V and 3 bases from J; bases unmatched to any gene: 11. The CDR3 has 15 residues. The CDR3 loop reads CASRTLWTGIYEQYF. CDR3 in DNA: TGTGCCAGCAGGACGCTATGGACAGGTATCTACGAGCAGTACTTC.

This clonotype was picked up many times. The chain joins TRBV12-3 or TRBV12-4 to TRBJ1-1; maybe TRBD1 (5 bases). The V gene lost 7 bases and the J gene lost 11 bases, with 14 bases spanning the gap. The CDR3 is 11 residues long. CDR3 nucleotides: TGTGCCAGCATCCACGGGGCCGAGGCTTTCTTT. Translated: CASIHGAEAFF.

This clonotype appeared a few times. The chain carries TRBV6-1 and TRBJ2-3; D is unclear. The V gene lost 3 bases and the J gene lost 2 bases, with 6 bases spanning the gap. The CDR3 is made up of 13 amino acids. The germline CDR1 and CDR2 sequences are MNHNS and SASEGT. CDR3 bases: TGTGCCAGCAGTGACCCTTTCACAGATACGCAGTATTTT. Translating gives CASSDPFTDTQYF.

The rearrangement joins TRBV12-3 or TRBV12-4 to TRBJ1-4, with D maybe TRBD1 (5 bases). CDR3 length: 14 residues. V gave up 2 bases and J gave up 6 bases, with 10 bases separating them. The CDR3 sequence: CASSLWGKDEKLFF. As DNA, the CDR3 is TGTGCCAGCAGTTTATGGGGGAAAGATGAAAAACTGTTTTTT.

In its sample, this clonotype was seen many times. The chain is built from TRBV3-1 and TRBJ2-7; D possibly uses TRBD1 or TRBD2 (5 bases each). The V gene lost 2 bases and the J gene lost 0 bases, with 14 bases spanning the gap. CDR1 is LGHDT, CDR2 YNNKEL, per germline (reference sequence). The CDR3 spans 16 residues. The CDR3 nucleotides are TGTGCCAGCAGCCAATCCGGGACGGTCAGCTCCTACGAGCAGTACTTC. Translation gives CASSQSGTVSSYEQYF.

This clonotype was seen repeatedly, ten times or more. The V call is TRBV20-1, the J call TRBJ2-5; D gene ambiguous. The CDR3 has 12 amino acids. V gave up 3 bases and J gave up 2 bases, with 7 bases separating them. Germline V gene lookup returns CDR1 DFQATT and CDR2 SNEGSKA (reference sequence). CDR3 residues: CSASYAQETQYF. In DNA form, the CDR3 reads TGCAGTGCTAGCTATGCTCAAGAGACCCAGTACTTC.

This clonotype was detected ten times or more. The rearrangement links TRBV2 to TRBJ1-5, with D unclear. From germline, CDR1 is SNHLY and CDR2 FYNNEI. Deletions cut 3 bases from V and 5 bases from J, with 14 bases between. The CDR3 runs 15 residues. As DNA, the CDR3 is TGTGCCAGCAGTGATGTTCTGGGAGGGTATCAGCCCCAGCATTTT. Amino acid sequence: CASSDVLGGYQPQHF. The full variable domain, completed using reference TRBV2 and TRBJ1-5, is EPEVTQTPSHQVTQMGQEVILRCVPISNHLYFYWYRQILGQKVEFLVSFYNNEISEKSEIFDDQFSVERPDGSNFTLKIRSTKLEDSAMYFCASSDVLGGYQPQHFGDGTRLSIL.

In this sample, this clonotype turned up many times. The chain has TRBV20-1 and TRBJ2-2; D call uncertain. V dropped 1 base and J dropped 1 base, with 10 bases sitting between them. Germline CDR1 is DFQATT and CDR2 is SNEGSKA (reference sequence). The CDR3 length is 15 residues. CDR3 residues: CSARAVLVNTGELFF. The CDR3 nucleotides read TGCAGTGCTAGAGCCGTTCTAGTGAACACCGGGGAGCTGTTTTTT.